Below, 31 T cell receptor beta chains from the same sample are listed, as sequenced in a study of T cells in Graves' hyperthyroidism and ophthalmopathy. RNA transcripts provided the source from which TCR beta CDR3 regions were amplified. RT-PCR in the first round (using the HTBI primer set) targeted the TCR CDR3. TCRdb itself ran the multiplex PCR reads through MiXCR, one entry per CDR3 protein. The repertoire includes approximately 480,000 distinct CDR3 sequences, roughly 20% of them detected once, and around a quarter sits in the top ten. Sequencing used blood. These receptors all stem from a man between 18 and 35 years old with Graves' hyperthyroidism.

This clonotype showed up many times. V is TRBV6-1 and J is TRBJ1-1; possible D gene TRBD1, 6 bases. There are 16 residues in the CDR3. Trimming cost V 6 bases and J 5 bases, with 22 bases left between them. Germline V gene sequence: CDR1 MNHNS, CDR2 SASEGT. The CDR3 is CASRAQQGVKGTEAFF. CDR3 coding DNA: TGTGCCAGCAGAGCCCAACAGGGCGTAAAAGGGACTGAAGCTTTCTTT.

This clonotype was seen many times. The V and J genes are TRBV2 and TRBJ1-2; 7 bases line up with TRBD1. CDR1 and CDR2 (germline): SNHLY, FYNNEI. CDR3 length: 13 amino acids. V gave up 9 bases and J gave up 8 bases; unmatched junction bases: 12. CDR3 loop: CARAYGGGLGYTF. The CDR3 DNA sequence: TGTGCCAGGGCCTACGGAGGGGGCCTGGGCTACACCTTC.

The sample holds a few counts of this clonotype. V gene TRBV19 combines with J gene TRBJ1-1; D remains unclear. V was pared by 3 bases and J by 6 bases, with 11 bases between. CDR1 is LNHDA and CDR2 is SQIVND in the germline V gene (reference sequence). The CDR3 contains 13 residues. The CDR3 spells CASSIRVSAEAFF. The CDR3 coding sequence is TGTGCCAGTAGTATCCGAGTAAGCGCTGAAGCTTTCTTT.

This clonotype was seen many times. V usage is TRBV2 and J usage is TRBJ1-1; D perhaps matches TRBD1 (5 bases). Trimming removed 8 bases from V and 5 bases from J, with 15 bases in between. The germline CDR1 and CDR2 sequences are SNHLY and FYNNEI. The CDR3 runs 13 residues. In DNA, the CDR3 is TGTGCCAGCCGGAGGGACGTTAGGACTGAAGCTTTCTTT. Protein: CASRRDVRTEAFF.

This clonotype was detected a few times. With a much larger clone just one base away, this may be a read error. The chain uses TRBV11-2 and TRBJ1-1; no firm D call. The CDR3 has 15 residues. Germline lookup yields CDR1 SGHAT and CDR2 FQNNGV. In DNA form, the CDR3 reads TGTGCCAGCAGCCCACACTGGGGAGGGCACACTGAAGCTTGCTTT. Translation gives CASSPHWGGHTEACF.

This clonotype was seen a few times. The V gene is TRBV19, the J gene TRBJ2-2, with D possibly being TRBD1 (6 bases). This CDR3 comprises 17 residues. Trimming pared 10 bases from V and 2 bases from J, leaving 23 bases between. Germline V gene data show CDR1 as LNHDA and CDR2 as SQIVND (reference sequence). In nucleotides, the CDR3 is TGTGCCACCGAGGACAGCCGACTAAGAGCAAACACCGGGGAGCTGTTTTTT. Translating it yields CATEDSRLRANTGELFF. Using reference TRBV19 and TRBJ2-2 for the parts outside the CDR3, the full variable domain is DGGITQSPKYLFRKEGQNVTLSCEQNLNHDAMYWYRQDPGQGLRLIYYSQIVNDFQKGDIAEGYSVSREKKESFPLTVTSAQKNPTAFYLCATEDSRLRANTGELFFGEGSRLTVL.

The chain has TRBV5-1 and TRBJ2-5; 9 bases line up with TRBD1. With V trimmed by 0 bases and J by 1 base, 4 bases remained unmatched. In germline, CDR1 is SGHRS, CDR2 YFSETQ. The CDR3 has 16 residues. The CDR3 loop is CASSLDRGQVQETQYF. In DNA, the CDR3 is TGCGCCAGCAGCTTGGACAGGGGGCAGGTCCAAGAGACCCAGTACTTC.

This clonotype was picked up many times. The V gene is TRBV15, the J gene TRBJ1-1; tentatively, D is TRBD1 (5 bases). Germline V CDR1 and CDR2: LNHNV, YYDKDF (reference sequence). This CDR3 contains 15 residues. The V gene lost 0 bases and the J gene lost 8 bases, with 16 bases spanning the gap. The CDR3: CATSRDLASGGEAFF. The CDR3 DNA sequence: TGTGCCACCAGCAGAGATTTGGCCAGTGGGGGGGAAGCTTTCTTT.

This clonotype was recorded only once. The chain is built from TRBV19 and TRBJ1-5; 9 bases are shared with TRBD1. The CDR3 extends over 17 amino acids. The germline V gene has CDR1 LNHDA and CDR2 SQIVND (reference sequence). The V and J ends lost 4 bases and 2 bases, in that order; junction bases with no gene match: 9. CDR3 nucleotide sequence: TGTGCCAGTAGTAAAGACCGGGACAGGGTAGGCAATCAGCCCCAGCATTTT. The encoded protein is CASSKDRDRVGNQPQHF. Full variable domain (outside the CDR3, taken from reference TRBV19 and TRBJ1-5): DGGITQSPKYLFRKEGQNVTLSCEQNLNHDAMYWYRQDPGQGLRLIYYSQIVNDFQKGDIAEGYSVSREKKESFPLTVTSAQKNPTAFYLCASSKDRDRVGNQPQHFGDGTRLSIL.

Ten or more counts support this clonotype. The V gene is TRBV6-5, the J gene TRBJ1-1, with 8 bases fitting TRBD1. The V and J ends lost 4 bases and 7 bases, in that order; junction bases with no gene match: 8. The CDR3 has 14 amino acids. Per germline, CDR1 MNHEY and CDR2 SVGAGI. Written as DNA, the CDR3 is TGTGCCAGCAGTTCCTTAGGACAGGGCAGTGAAGCTTTCTTT. Amino acid sequence: CASSSLGQGSEAFF.

The chain recombines TRBV11-2 with TRBJ2-5; TRBD2 aligns across 9 bases. V gave up 1 base and J gave up 4 bases; unmatched junction bases: 10. The CDR3 consists of 17 residues. Germline V lookup: CDR1 SGHAT, CDR2 FQNNGV. The CDR3 DNA reads as TGTGCCAGCAGCTTAGTAGGCGGGGGGGCATTAGGAGAGACCCAGTACTTC. It codes for CASSLVGGGALGETQYF.

This clonotype was detected many times. The chain links TRBV12-3 or TRBV12-4 to TRBJ2-7, with D unresolved. The CDR3 is 13 residues long. Trimming stripped 5 bases from V and 3 bases from J, with 11 bases between. DNA of the CDR3: TGTGCCAGCAGTGCTCGGTATCTCTACGAGCAGTACTTC. Amino acids: CASSARYLYEQYF.

This clonotype was recorded at least ten times. The rearrangement joins TRBV13 to TRBJ2-7; no clear D. Germline assignment: CDR1 PRHDT and CDR2 FYEKMQ (reference sequence). CDR3 size: 14 residues. Deletions cut 2 bases from V and 2 bases from J, with 10 bases between. The CDR3 DNA reads TGTGCCAGCAGCTTAACAGCCAGGCCCTACGAGCAGTACTTC. Translated: CASSLTARPYEQYF.

The chain has TRBV7-6 and TRBJ2-7; weak D call: TRBD2 (6 bases). V gave up 1 base and J gave up 7 bases, with 17 bases separating them. The CDR3 sequence is 15 residues long. Germline-derived CDR1 and CDR2 are SGHVS and FNYEAQ. The CDR3 region is CASSLEMGTPQEQYF. CDR3 nucleotide sequence: TGTGCCAGCAGCTTAGAGATGGGGACTCCGCAGGAGCAGTACTTC.

This clonotype was observed at least ten times. J is TRBJ2-7 and V is TRBV20-1; no clear D. The CDR3 covers 15 residues. Germline lookup yields CDR1 DFQATT and CDR2 SNEGSKA (reference sequence). Trimming pared 0 bases from V and 2 bases from J, leaving 14 bases between. This CDR3 is CSAREPGSLTYEQYF. In DNA form, the CDR3 reads TGCAGTGCTAGAGAACCGGGCTCCCTAACCTACGAGCAGTACTTC.

There are many counts of this clonotype. The chain links TRBV4-1 to TRBJ2-5; a weak D match, TRBD2 (5 bases). V lost 0 bases and J lost 5, with 13 bases in between. The CDR3 extends over 15 amino acids. Germline V CDR1 and CDR2: MGHRA, YSYEKL. CDR3 loop: CASSQERAPRETQYF. CDR3 DNA sequence: TGCGCCAGCAGCCAAGAGCGGGCGCCCCGGGAGACCCAGTACTTC.

The chain has TRBV20-1 and TRBJ1-5; D may be TRBD1 (5 bases). The CDR3 contains 13 residues. Germline V gives CDR1 DFQATT, CDR2 SNEGSKA (reference sequence). V was trimmed by 1 base and J by 9 bases, leaving 13 bases between them. The DNA of the CDR3 is TGCAGTGCTAGAGGGGGAGGGACTGGGCCCCAGCATTTT. Amino acid sequence: CSARGGGTGPQHF.

The genes are TRBV6-5 and TRBJ2-7, with TRBD2 as a possible D gene (6 bases). This CDR3 comprises 16 residues. Trimming shortened V by 3 bases and J by 0 bases, and 15 bases separated the two germline ends. Per the germline V gene, CDR1 is MNHEY and CDR2 is SVGAGI. The CDR3: CASSYHRDWSSYEQYF. The CDR3, as DNA: TGTGCCAGCAGTTATCACCGGGACTGGAGCTCCTACGAGCAGTACTTC.

This clonotype was seen at least ten times. The chain uses TRBV12-3 or TRBV12-4 and TRBJ2-7; possibly TRBD2 for D (6 bases). The V and J ends lost 2 bases and 5 bases respectively, with 10 bases between them. CDR3 length: 13 residues. The CDR3 coding sequence is TGTGCCAGCAGTTTAAGTCGGGGGAACGAGCAGTACTTC. It codes for CASSLSRGNEQYF.

The rearrangement uses TRBV7-2 and TRBJ1-5; 10 positions match TRBD1. Looked up from germline, CDR1 is SGHTA and CDR2 is FQGNSA. V lost 6 bases to trimming and J lost 6 bases; unmatched junction nucleotides: 8. This CDR3 spans 15 amino acids. CDR3 nucleotides: TGTGCCAGCAGTCGGACAGGGGGGAAAGGTCAGCCCCAGCATTTT. Protein sequence: CASSRTGGKGQPQHF. Variable domain in full (rest from reference TRBV7-2 and TRBJ1-5): GAGVSQSPSNKVTEKGKDVELRCDPISGHTALYWYRQSLGQGLEFLIYFQGNSAPDKSGLPSDRFSAERTGGSVSTLTIQRTQQEDSAVYLCASSRTGGKGQPQHFGDGTRLSIL.

This clonotype was counted many times. This chain connects TRBV19 to TRBJ1-5, with 10 bases matching TRBD1. Germline values: CDR1 LNHDA, CDR2 SQIVND (reference sequence). CDR3 length: 16 residues. Trimming cost V 5 bases and J 0 bases; bases outside gene matches: 4. Here the CDR3 reads CASSPWDRGSNQPQHF. The CDR3 nucleotides are TGTGCCAGTAGTCCTTGGGACAGGGGTAGCAATCAGCCCCAGCATTTT.

This clonotype came up many times. The V gene is TRBV6-5, the J gene TRBJ2-5; possibly TRBD1 or TRBD2 for D (6 bases each). Per the germline V gene, CDR1 is MNHEY and CDR2 is SVGAGI. V was pared by 7 bases and J by 0 bases, with 15 bases between. The CDR3 is 15 amino acids. The CDR3 loop reads CASTYGGGNQETQYF. The CDR3 nucleotides are TGTGCCAGCACTTATGGAGGGGGGAACCAAGAGACCCAGTACTTC.

This clonotype was counted between two and nine times. This chain uses TRBV5-1 with TRBJ1-2; 8 positions match TRBD1. Trimming cost V 3 bases and J 7 bases; bases outside gene matches: 20. In germline, CDR1 is SGHRS, CDR2 YFSETQ. The CDR3 spans 18 residues. The CDR3 loop reads CASSSTPPRGRVYGGYTF. For the CDR3, the DNA is TGCGCCAGCAGCTCGACCCCCCCCAGGGGGCGCGTATATGGTGGCTACACCTTC.

This clonotype showed up just a few times. The chain joins TRBV27 to TRBJ2-5; TRBD1 matches at 8 bases. Germline CDR1 is MNHEY and CDR2 is SMNVEV (reference sequence). The V gene end was trimmed by 8 bases and the J gene end by 4 bases; junction bases not matched to a gene: 6. CDR3 length: 13 amino acids. Here the CDR3 reads CASGRTGRETQYF. The CDR3 DNA reads as TGTGCCAGCGGTAGGACAGGGAGAGAGACCCAGTACTTC.

This clonotype has a handful of counts. V is TRBV2 and J is TRBJ1-6; a weak D match, TRBD1 (6 bases). This CDR3 comprises 14 residues. Trimming left V 5 bases short and J 6 bases short, with 11 bases between. CDR1 is SNHLY, CDR2 FYNNEI, per germline. In nucleotides, the CDR3 is TGTGCCAGCAGTACGGGACATTTTAATTCACCCCTCCACTTT. Amino acids: CASSTGHFNSPLHF.

The chain carries TRBV7-3 and TRBJ2-6; D uncertain. The V and J ends lost 4 bases and 3 bases respectively, with 10 bases between them. The CDR3 contains 15 residues. Germline V gene sequence: CDR1 SGHTA, CDR2 FQGTGA. CDR3 residues: CASSSAVSGANVLTF. The CDR3 nucleotides are TGTGCCAGCAGCTCGGCGGTGAGTGGGGCCAACGTCCTGACTTTC.

The sample holds a few counts of this clonotype. This chain's CDR3 is CASSYEKTTGRIRYEQYF. CDR3 coding DNA: TGTGCCAGCAGTTACGAAAAAACAACGGGGAGGATCCGCTACGAGCAGTACTTC. The chain couples TRBV6-2 or TRBV6-3 to TRBJ2-7, with D perhaps TRBD2 (6 bases). Germline values: CDR1 MNHEY, CDR2 SVGEGT. The V end lost 2 bases, the J end lost 3 bases, and 23 bases lay between the germline ends. The CDR3 extends over 18 amino acids.

V usage is TRBV20-1 and J usage is TRBJ1-1, with D maybe TRBD1 (5 bases). The CDR3 has 14 amino acids. V lost 3 bases to trimming and J lost 0 bases, with 11 bases between them. Germline V CDR1 and CDR2: DFQATT, SNEGSKA (reference sequence). The CDR3 loop reads CSARGGELNTEAFF. The CDR3 nucleotides read TGCAGTGCTAGGGGGGGAGAATTGAACACTGAAGCTTTCTTT.

This clonotype was seen a few times. A read error may account for a junction end that differs from germline. This chain connects TRBV4-1 to TRBJ2-4; perhaps TRBD2 as D (5 bases). The CDR3 is 15 amino acids. Germline CDR1 reads MGHRA; CDR2 reads YSYEKL. CDR3 sequence: CASSQGALAKNIKYF. The CDR3 DNA sequence: TGCGCCAGCAGCCAAGGAGCGCTAGCCAAAAACATTAAGTACTTC.

This clonotype has a count of ten or more. This chain joins TRBV28 and TRBJ2-7; possible D gene TRBD1, 5 bases. Trimming took 2 bases from V and 0 from J, leaving 11 bases between them. The CDR3 is made up of 15 amino acids. The germline V gene encodes CDR1 MDHEN and CDR2 SYDVKM. CDR3 protein: CASSLQGLSSYEQYF. In DNA, the CDR3 is TGTGCCAGCAGTTTACAGGGCCTTAGCTCCTACGAGCAGTACTTC.

This clonotype was seen repeatedly, ten times or more. J is TRBJ1-2 and V is TRBV27, with 10 bases lining up with TRBD1. V gave up 3 bases and J gave up 3 bases; unmatched junction bases: 4. The CDR3 covers 15 residues. The germline CDR1 and CDR2 sequences are MNHEY and SMNVEV (reference sequence). The DNA of the CDR3 is TGTGCCAGCAGTTTCGCCGGGACAGGGGACTATGGCTACACCTTC. It codes for CASSFAGTGDYGYTF.